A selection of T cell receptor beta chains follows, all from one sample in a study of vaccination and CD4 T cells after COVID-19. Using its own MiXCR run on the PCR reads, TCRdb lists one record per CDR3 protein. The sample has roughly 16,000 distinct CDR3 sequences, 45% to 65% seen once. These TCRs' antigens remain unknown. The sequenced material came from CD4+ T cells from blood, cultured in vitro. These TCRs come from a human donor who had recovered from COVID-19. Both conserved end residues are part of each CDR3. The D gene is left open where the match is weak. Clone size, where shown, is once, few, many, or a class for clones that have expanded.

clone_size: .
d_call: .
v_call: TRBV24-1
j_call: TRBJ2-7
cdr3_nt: TGTGCCACCAGCGGAGGGGCGGGGAGCTCCTACGAGCAGTACTTC
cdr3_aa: CATSGGAGSSYEQYF

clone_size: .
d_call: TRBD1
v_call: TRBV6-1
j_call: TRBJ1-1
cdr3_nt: TGTGCCAGCACACCCGGGACAGGGAGGGGGCAAACTGAAGCTTTCTTT
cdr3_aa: CASTPGTGRGQTEAFF

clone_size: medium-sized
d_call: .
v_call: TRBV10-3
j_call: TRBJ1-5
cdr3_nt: TGTGCCATCGGCTCGGATAGCAATCAGCCCCAGCATTTT
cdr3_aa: CAIGSDSNQPQHF

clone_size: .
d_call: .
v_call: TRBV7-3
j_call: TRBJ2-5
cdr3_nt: TGTGCCAGCAGCTCAGACTCGGAGGAGACCCAGTACTTC
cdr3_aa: CASSSDSEETQYF

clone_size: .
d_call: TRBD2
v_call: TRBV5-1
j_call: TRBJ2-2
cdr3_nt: TGCGCCAGCAGCAAGGGGACTACTCTCACCGGGGAGCTGTTTTTT
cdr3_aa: CASSKGTTLTGELFF

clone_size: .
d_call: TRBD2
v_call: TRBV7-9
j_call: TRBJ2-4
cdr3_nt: TGTGCCAGCAGCGGCGGGACTAGCGGGAGGAACATTCAGTACTTC
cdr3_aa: CASSGGTSGRNIQYF

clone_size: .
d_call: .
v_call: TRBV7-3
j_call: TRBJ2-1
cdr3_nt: TGTGCCAGCAGCTCATCCGGGGGTTACGATGAGCAGTTCTTC
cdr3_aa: CASSSSGGYDEQFF

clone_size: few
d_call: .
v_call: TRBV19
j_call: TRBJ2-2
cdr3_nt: TGTGCCAGTAGTAATAGGGGGGTACAGGGGTACACCGGGGAGCTGTTTTTT
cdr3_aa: CASSNRGVQGYTGELFF

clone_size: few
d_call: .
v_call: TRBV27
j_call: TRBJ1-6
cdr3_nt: TGTGCCAGCAGTTTAATCTCTAGGCAGGGGTATTCACCCCTCCACTTT
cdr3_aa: CASSLISRQGYSPLHF

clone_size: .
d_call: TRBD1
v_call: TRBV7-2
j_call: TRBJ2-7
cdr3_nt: TGTGCCAGCAGCTTAGCCGGACAGGGAAAGCGGTACTTC
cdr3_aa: CASSLAGQGKRYF

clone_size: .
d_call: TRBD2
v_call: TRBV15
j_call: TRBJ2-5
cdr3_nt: TGTGCCACCAGCAGAGTGGGTAGCGGGAGGGCCTTGGAGACCCAGTACTTC
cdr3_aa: CATSRVGSGRALETQYF

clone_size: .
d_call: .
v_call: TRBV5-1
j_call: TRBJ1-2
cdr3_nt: TGCGCCAGCAGCTTGGATGACAGGAACTATGGCTACACCTTC
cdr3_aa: CASSLDDRNYGYTF

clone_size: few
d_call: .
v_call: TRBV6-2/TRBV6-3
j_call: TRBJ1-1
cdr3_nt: TGTGCCAGCAGTCGACAGGTCAACACTGAAGCTTTCTTT
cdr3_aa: CASSRQVNTEAFF

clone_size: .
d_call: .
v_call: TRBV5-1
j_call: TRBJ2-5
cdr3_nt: TGCGCCAGCAGCTTGGCGAGCCAAGAGACCCAGTACTTC
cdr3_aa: CASSLASQETQYF

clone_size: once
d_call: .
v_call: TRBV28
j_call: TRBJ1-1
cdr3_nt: TGTGCCAGCAGTTTTAGAGTCAGGATTAACACTGAAGCTTTCTTT
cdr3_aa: CASSFRVRINTEAFF

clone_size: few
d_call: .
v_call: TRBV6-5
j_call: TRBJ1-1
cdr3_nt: TGTGCCAGCAGTTACTCGCGCACAGGGATTTTGGGGAAGACTGAAGCTTTCTTT
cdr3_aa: CASSYSRTGILGKTEAFF

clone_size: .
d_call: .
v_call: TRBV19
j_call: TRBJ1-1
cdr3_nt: TGTGCCAGTAGTATATTCGGGGGGGTTGACGCTGAAGCTTTCTTT
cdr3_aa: CASSIFGGVDAEAFF

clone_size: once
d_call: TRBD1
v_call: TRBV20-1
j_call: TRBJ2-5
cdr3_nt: TGCAGTGCTAGCGTCGCAGGGGGTCAGACCCAGTACTTC
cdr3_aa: CSASVAGGQTQYF

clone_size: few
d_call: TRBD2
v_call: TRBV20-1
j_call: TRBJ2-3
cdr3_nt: TGCAGTGCTAGAGATGAGGCTAGCGGGAGAGATACGCAGTATTTT
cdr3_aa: CSARDEASGRDTQYF

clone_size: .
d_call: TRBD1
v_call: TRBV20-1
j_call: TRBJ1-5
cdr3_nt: TGCAGTGCTAGAGATCGGACAGGGATTGGGAGCAATCAGCCCCAGCATTTT
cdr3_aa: CSARDRTGIGSNQPQHF

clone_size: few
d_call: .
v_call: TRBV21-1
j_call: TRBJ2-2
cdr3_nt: TGTGCCAGCAGCCTGTGGTTAGTAGCGGGAGAGTTGGACACCGGGGAGCTGTTTTTT
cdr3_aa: CASSLWLVAGELDTGELFF

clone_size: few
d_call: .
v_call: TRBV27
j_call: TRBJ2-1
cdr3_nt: TGTGCCACCCACGAGGGCCTAGAGGGCGAGCAGTTCTTC
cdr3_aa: CATHEGLEGEQFF

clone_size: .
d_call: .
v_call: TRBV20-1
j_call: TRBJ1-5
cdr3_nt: TGCAGTGCTAGTCCCCAGGGGACGAGTAGTCAGCCCCAGCATTTT
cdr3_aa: CSASPQGTSSQPQHF

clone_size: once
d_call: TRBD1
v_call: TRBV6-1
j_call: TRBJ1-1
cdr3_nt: TGTGCCAGCATCGGACAGGCCCGGAGGGACACTGAAGCTTTCTTT
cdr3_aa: CASIGQARRDTEAFF

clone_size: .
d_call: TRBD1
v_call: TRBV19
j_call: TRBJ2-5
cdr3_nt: TGTGCCAGCAGACAGGGATTAAGGGGGACCCAGTACTTC
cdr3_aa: CASRQGLRGTQYF

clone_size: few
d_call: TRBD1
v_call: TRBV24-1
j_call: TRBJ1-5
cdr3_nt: TGTGCCACCAGCCCGACAGGGGGCGGCAATCAGCCCCAGCATTTT
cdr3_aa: CATSPTGGGNQPQHF

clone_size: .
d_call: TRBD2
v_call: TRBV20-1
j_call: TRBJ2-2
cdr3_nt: TGCAGTGCTAGCGTAGCGGGGTACACCGGGGAGCTGTTTTTT
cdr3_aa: CSASVAGYTGELFF

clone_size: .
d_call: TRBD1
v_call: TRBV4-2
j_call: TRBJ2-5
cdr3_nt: TGTGCCAGCAGCCAAGATTTTGGGACAGGGGAAGAGACCCAGTACTTC
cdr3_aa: CASSQDFGTGEETQYF

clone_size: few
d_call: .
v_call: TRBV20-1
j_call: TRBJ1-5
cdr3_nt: TGCAGTGCTGGAGGACAGAGCAATCAGCCCCAGCATTTT
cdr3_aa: CSAGGQSNQPQHF

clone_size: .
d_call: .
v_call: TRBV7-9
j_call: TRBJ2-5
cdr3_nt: TGTGCCAGCAGCTTATCCTCGGGGACCCAGTACTTC
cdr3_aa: CASSLSSGTQYF

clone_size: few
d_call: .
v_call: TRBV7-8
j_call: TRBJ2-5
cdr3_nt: TGTGCCAGCAGCTCCCTTCGGGGCGCCGAGACCCAGTACTTC
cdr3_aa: CASSSLRGAETQYF

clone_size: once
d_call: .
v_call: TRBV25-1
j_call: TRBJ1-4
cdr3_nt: TGTGCCAGCAGTGAGGGGGGGCTAAGGGGAAAACTGTTTTTT
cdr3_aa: CASSEGGLRGKLFF

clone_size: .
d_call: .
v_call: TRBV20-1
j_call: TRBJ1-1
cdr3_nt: TGCAGTGCTAGAGATCCAGGGTCAAGCCCTGAAGCTTTCTTT
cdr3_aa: CSARDPGSSPEAFF

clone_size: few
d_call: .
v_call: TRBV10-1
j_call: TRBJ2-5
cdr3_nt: TGCGCCAGCAGTGTGAATGGGGCAAAAGAGACCCAGTACTTC
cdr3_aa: CASSVNGAKETQYF

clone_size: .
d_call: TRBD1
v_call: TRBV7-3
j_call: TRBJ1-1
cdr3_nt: TGTGCCAGCAGCTTTTCAGGGGGTGGGAACACTGAAGCTTTCTTT
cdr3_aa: CASSFSGGGNTEAFF

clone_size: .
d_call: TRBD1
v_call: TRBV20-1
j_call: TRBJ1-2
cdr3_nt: TGCAGTGCTAGAGAGGGACAGCCCCCGGGGGTCTTC
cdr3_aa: CSAREGQPPGVF

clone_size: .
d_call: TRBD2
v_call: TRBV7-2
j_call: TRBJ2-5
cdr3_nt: TGTGCCAGCAGCTTAGGATCTAGCGGGGGATGGAAGACCCAGTACTTC
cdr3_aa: CASSLGSSGGWKTQYF

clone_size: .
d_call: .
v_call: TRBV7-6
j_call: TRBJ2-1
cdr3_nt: TGTGCCAGCAGCTTAGGTGGCGGTGAGCAGTTCTTC
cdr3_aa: CASSLGGGEQFF

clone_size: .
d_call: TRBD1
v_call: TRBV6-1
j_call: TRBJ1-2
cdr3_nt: TGTGCCAGCAGTCCCCCGGGACAGCAATATCATGGCTACACCTTC
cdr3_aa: CASSPPGQQYHGYTF

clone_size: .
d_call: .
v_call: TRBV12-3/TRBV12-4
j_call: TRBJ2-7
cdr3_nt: TGTGCCAGCAGTTTCACAGGGAATGAGCAGTACTTC
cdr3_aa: CASSFTGNEQYF

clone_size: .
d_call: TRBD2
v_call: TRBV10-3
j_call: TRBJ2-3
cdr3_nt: TGTGCCATCAGTGAGAATAGCGGGGGGGGCACAGATACGCAGTATTTT
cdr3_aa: CAISENSGGGTDTQYF

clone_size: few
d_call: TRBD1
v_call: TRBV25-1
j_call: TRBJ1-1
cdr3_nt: TGTGCCAGCAGTGGGGGACAGGGGGGTCTCCCCACTGAAGCTTTCTTT
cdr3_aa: CASSGGQGGLPTEAFF

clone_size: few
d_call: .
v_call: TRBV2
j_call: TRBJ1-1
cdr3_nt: TGTGCCAGCAGTGAATTTCGGCACACTGAAGCTTTCTTT
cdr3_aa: CASSEFRHTEAFF

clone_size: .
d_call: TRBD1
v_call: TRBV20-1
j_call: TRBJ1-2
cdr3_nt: TGCAGTGCTAGAGATAGTGGACAGGGCGTGTTCTATGGCTACACCTTC
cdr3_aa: CSARDSGQGVFYGYTF

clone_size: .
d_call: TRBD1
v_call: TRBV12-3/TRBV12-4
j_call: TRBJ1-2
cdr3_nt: TGTGCCAGCAGCGCGGGACAGAGCCTCTCACTTAACTATGGCTACACCTTC
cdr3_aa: CASSAGQSLSLNYGYTF

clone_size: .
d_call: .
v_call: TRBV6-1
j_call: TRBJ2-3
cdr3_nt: TGTGCCAGCAGTACCCCCGGGGCAGATACGCAGTATTTT
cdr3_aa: CASSTPGADTQYF

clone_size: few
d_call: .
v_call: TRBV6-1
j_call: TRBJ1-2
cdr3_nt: TGTGCCAGCAGTGAAGCGATAGGGACCTTCTATGGCTACACCTTC
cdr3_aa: CASSEAIGTFYGYTF

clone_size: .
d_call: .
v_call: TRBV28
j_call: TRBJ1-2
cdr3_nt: TGTGCCAGCAGTTTATTTGTCGGGGGAGGCTATGGCTACACCTTC
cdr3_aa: CASSLFVGGGYGYTF

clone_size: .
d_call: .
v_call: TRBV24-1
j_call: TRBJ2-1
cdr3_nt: TGTGCCACCAGTAGTAGGGGCGGGCAGTTCTTC
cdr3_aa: CATSSRGGQFF

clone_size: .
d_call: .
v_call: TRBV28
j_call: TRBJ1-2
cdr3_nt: TGTGCCAGCAGTTACGCCCGCTATGGCTACACCTTC
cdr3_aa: CASSYARYGYTF

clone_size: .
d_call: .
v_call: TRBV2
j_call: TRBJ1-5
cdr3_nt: TGTGCCAGCGCCTCCGACAATCAGCCCCAGCATTTT
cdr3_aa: CASASDNQPQHF

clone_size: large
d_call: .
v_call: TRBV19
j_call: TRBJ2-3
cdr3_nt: TGTGCCAGTAGTATAGATGGACCAGGCCCATCGGATACGCAGTATTTT
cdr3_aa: CASSIDGPGPSDTQYF

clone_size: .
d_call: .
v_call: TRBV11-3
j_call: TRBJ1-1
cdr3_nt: TGTGCCAGCAGCTTAGGTTTCGGCAGGGGAAAATCTGAAGCTTTCTTT
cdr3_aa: CASSLGFGRGKSEAFF

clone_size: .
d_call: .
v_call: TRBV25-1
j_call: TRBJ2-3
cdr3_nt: TGTGCCAGCAGTGAATATTTGGCGAATACGCAGTATTTT
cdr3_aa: CASSEYLANTQYF

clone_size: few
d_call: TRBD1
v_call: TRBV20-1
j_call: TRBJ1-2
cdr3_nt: TGCAGTGCTAAGCTTCCGGGACAGAAGTTTAACTATGGCTACACCTTC
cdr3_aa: CSAKLPGQKFNYGYTF

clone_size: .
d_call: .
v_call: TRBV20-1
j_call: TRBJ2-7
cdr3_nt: TGCAGTGCCCAACTCGGAGATTACGAGCAGTACTTC
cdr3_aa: CSAQLGDYEQYF

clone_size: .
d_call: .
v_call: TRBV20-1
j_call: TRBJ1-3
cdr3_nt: TGCAGTGCTAGGGACACCGGCTCTGGAAACACCATATATTTT
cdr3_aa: CSARDTGSGNTIYF

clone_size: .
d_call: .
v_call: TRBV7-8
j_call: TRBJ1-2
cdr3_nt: TGTGCCAGCAGCCGGATCACGCGGGGGTCCGGGGGATATGGCTACACCTTC
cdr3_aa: CASSRITRGSGGYGYTF

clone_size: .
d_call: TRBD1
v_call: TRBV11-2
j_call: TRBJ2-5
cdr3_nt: TGTGCCAGCAGCCAAGACAGGGTGTTAGAGACCCAGTACTTC
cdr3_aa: CASSQDRVLETQYF